This T cell receptor beta chain appears in the sequencing data of a study of OX40 agonist ivuxolimab in advanced cancers. About the research overall: Ivuxolimab, which patients received intravenously every 2 weeks, was dosed at 0.01 to 10 mg/kg.

Germline V gene sequence: CDR1 LGHNA, CDR2 YSLEER. Trimming left V 0 bases short and J 10 bases short, with 18 bases between. The CDR3 is 15 amino acids. Findings and limits, study-wide: In the 0.1-3.0 mg/kg groups, partial responders showed among the lowest expansion.

Remarks on this clone: What it binds is not known.

Sequenced by immunoSEQ multiplex PCR; TCRdb stores in-frame clones only, minus some. The table lists 100,000 or so clones, under 95% of them singletons. The sequencing here drew on CD4+ or CD8+ T cells sorted from blood, taken in a trial of the OX40 agonist ivuxolimab. The chain recombines TRBV4-3 with TRBJ1-1, with D tentatively TRBD1 (5 bases). This clonotype originated in an adult with an advanced solid tumor such as melanoma, head and neck, liver or kidney cancer. CDR3 sequence (DNA): TGCGCCAGCAGCCAAGATAATACGGGGACGCGGGGAGCTTTCTTT. It codes for CASSQDNTGTRGAFF.